The TCR beta chain described here comes from a study of blood T cell repertoires in COVID-19. Across the study: Sites in the United States, Italy and Spain provided acute and convalescent COVID-19 samples.

This clone was seen ten or more times. V shed 6 bases and J 6 bases; nucleotides not matched to a gene: 3. Per germline, CDR1 MNHNY and CDR2 SVGAGI (reference sequence). The CDR3 totals 12 residues. Per the authors' pipeline: How many nucleated cells were present was estimated from reference gene primer amplification. This table comes from immunoSEQ multiplex PCR, and its TCRdb copy is limited to in-frame clones, with some not included. The V and J calls and clone size were taken over from that table, and D and trimming were inferred from the DNA. The sample comprises a few hundred thousand clones, approximately 83% of which are singletons, and roughly 3.1% rests with the top ten. Recovered participants had two consecutive negative NP/OP PCR tests, healthcare professional clearance, or symptom resolution.

The TCR originated in a man aged 50-60 years who had recovered from COVID-19. The sequenced sample consisted of PBMCs or T cells enriched from blood (not recorded which). The chain recombines TRBV6-6 with TRBJ1-2, with 8 bases that match TRBD1. The CDR3 loop reads CASSPTGDGYTF. In DNA, the CDR3 is TGTGCCAGCAGCCCGACAGGGGATGGCTACACCTTC.